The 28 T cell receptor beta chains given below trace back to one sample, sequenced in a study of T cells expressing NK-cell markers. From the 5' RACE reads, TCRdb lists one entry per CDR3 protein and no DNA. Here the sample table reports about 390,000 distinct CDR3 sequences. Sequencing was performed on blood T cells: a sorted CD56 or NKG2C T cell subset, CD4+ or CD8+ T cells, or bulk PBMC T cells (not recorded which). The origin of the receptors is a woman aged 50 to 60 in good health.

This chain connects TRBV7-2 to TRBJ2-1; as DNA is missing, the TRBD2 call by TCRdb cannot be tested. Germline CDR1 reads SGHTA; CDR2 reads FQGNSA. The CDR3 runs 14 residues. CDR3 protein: CASTGRAIGNEQFF.

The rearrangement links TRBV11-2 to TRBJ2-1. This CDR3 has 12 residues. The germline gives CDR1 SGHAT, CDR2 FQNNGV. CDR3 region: CASSFSFREQFF.

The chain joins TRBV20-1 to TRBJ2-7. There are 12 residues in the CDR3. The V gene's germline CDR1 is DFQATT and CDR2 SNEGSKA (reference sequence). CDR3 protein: CSARVANYEQYF.

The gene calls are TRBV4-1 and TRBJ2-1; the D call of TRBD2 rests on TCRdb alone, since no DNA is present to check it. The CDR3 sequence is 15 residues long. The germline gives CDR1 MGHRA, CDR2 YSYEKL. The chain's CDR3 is CASSPPGLAGPEQFF.

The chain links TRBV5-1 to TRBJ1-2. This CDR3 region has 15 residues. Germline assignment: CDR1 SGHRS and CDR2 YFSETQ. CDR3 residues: CASSNDRNVNYGYTF.

The CDR3 is CASGLQWDEQFF. The V gene is TRBV2, the J gene TRBJ2-1. The CDR3 is made up of 12 amino acids. Germline V CDR1 and CDR2: SNHLY, FYNNEI.

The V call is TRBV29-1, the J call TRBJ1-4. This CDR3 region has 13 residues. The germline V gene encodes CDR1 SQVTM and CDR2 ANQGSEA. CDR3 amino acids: CSVLGPYNEKLFF.

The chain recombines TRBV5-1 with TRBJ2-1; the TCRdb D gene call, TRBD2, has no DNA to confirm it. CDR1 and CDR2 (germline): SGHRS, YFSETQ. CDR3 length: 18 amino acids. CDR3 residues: CASSLAGLAGGSYNEQFF.

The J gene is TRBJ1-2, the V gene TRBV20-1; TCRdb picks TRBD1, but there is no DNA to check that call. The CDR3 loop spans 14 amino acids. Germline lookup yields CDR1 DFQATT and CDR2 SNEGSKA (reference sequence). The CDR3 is CSARVGTELIRYTF.

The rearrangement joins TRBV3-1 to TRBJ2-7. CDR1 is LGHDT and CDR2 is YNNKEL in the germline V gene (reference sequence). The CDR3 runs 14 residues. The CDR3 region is CASSLGHSSYEQYF.

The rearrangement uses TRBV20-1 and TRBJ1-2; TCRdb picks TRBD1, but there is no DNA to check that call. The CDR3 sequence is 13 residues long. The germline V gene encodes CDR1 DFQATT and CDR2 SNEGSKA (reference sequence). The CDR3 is CSASDPGGYGYTF.

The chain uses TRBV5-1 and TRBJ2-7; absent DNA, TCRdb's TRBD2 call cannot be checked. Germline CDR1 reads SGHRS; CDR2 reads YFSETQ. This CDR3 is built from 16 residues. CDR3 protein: CASSPMGGSSSYEQYF.

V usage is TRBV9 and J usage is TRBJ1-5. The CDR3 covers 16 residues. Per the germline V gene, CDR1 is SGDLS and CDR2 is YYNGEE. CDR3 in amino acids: CASSAEGPSGNQPQHF.

Here the CDR3 reads CSATGNQAEAFF. The genes are TRBV20-1 and TRBJ1-1. CDR3 length equals 12 residues. CDR1 and CDR2 (germline): DFQATT, SNEGSKA (reference sequence).

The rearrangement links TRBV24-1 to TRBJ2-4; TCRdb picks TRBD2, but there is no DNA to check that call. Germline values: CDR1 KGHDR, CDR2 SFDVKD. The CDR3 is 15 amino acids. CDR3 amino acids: CATSGAGPSKNIQYF.

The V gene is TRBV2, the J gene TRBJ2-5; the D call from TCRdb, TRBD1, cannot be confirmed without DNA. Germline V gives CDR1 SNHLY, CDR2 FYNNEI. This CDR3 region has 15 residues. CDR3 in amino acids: CASSEGGLAGETQYF. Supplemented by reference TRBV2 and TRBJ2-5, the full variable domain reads EPEVTQTPSHQVTQMGQEVILRCVPISNHLYFYWYRQILGQKVEFLVSFYNNEISEKSEIFDDQFSVERPDGSNFTLKIRSTKLEDSAMYFCASSEGGLAGETQYFGPGTRLLVL.

Here the CDR3 reads CASSLGQPGKGYTF. The chain has TRBV5-6 and TRBJ1-2; TCRdb names TRBD1, which stays unverified in the absence of DNA. CDR1 and CDR2 (germline): SGHDT, YYEEEE. The CDR3 extends over 14 amino acids.

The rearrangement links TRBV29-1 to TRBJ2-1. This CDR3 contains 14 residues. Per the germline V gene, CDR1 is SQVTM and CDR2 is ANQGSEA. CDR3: CSVVGQSSYNEQFF.

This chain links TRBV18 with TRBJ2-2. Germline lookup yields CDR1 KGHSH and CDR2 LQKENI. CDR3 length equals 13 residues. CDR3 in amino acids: CASSPKGSGELFF.

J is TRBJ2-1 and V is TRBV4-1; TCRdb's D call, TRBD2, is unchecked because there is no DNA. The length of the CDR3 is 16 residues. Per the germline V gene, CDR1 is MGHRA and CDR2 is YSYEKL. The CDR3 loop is CASSPGGAPTYNEQFF.

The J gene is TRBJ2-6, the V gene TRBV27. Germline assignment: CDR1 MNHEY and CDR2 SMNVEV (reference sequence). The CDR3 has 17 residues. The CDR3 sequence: CASSYSAVLLGANVLTF. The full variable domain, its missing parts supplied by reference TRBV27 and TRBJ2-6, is EAQVTQNPRYLITVTGKKLTVTCSQNMNHEYMSWYRQDPGLGLRQIYYSMNVEVTDKGDVPEGYKVSRKEKRNFPLILESPSPNQTSLYFCASSYSAVLLGANVLTFGAGSRLTVL.

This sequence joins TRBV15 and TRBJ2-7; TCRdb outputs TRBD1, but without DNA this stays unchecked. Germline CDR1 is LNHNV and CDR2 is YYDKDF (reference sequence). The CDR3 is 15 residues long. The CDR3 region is CATSRDRVSHNEQYF.

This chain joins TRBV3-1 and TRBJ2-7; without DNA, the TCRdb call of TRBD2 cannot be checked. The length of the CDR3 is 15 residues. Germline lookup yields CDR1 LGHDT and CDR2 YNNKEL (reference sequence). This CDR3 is CASSPSAGGSAEQYF.

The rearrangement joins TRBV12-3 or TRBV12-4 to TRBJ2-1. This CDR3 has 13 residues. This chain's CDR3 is CASSSTYYNEQFF.

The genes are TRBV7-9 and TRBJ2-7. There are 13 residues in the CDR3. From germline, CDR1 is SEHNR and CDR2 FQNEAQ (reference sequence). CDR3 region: CASSLSGINEQYF.

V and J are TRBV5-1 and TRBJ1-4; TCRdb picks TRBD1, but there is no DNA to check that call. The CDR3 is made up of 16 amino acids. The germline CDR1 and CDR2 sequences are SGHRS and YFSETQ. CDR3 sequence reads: CASSLNPTGYNEKLFF.

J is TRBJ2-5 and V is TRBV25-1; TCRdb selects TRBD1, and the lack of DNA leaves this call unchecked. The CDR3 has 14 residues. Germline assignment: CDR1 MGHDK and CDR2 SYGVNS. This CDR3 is CASSDRQGTETQYF. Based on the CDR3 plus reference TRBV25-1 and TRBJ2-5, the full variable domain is EADIYQTPRYLVIGTGKKITLECSQTMGHDKMYWYQQDPGMELHLIHYSYGVNSTEKGDLSSESTVSRIRTEHFPLTLESARPSHTSQYLCASSDRQGTETQYFGPGTRLLVL.

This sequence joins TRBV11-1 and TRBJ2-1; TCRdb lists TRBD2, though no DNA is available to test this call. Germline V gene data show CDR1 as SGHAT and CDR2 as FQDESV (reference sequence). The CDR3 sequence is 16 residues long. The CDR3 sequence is CASSLTTGGRFDEQFF.